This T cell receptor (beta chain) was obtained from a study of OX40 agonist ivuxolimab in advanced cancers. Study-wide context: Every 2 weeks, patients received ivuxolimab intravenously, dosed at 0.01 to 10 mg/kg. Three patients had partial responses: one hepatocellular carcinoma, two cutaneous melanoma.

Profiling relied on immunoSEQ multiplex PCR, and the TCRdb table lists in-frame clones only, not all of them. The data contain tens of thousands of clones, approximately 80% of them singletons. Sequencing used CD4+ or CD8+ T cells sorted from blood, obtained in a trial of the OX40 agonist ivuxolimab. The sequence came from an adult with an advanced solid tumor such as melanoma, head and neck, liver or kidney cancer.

The CDR3 region is CASRDGGENTEAFF. The CDR3 coding sequence is TGTGCCAGCAGGGACGGCGGGGAAAACACTGAAGCTTTCTTT. The chain employs TRBV6-1 and TRBJ1-1; the D is unclear. Trimming cost V 6 bases and J 2 bases, with 13 bases left between them. Germline-derived CDR1 and CDR2 are MNHNS and SASEGT. The CDR3 covers 14 residues.